This T cell receptor (beta chain) appears in the sequencing data of a study of breast tumors, draining lymph nodes, adjacent tissues (dated by TCRdb to about 2016). In terms of the full investigation: Breast cancer patients provided tumor, adjacent nontumor tissue and axillary lymph nodes, and the study compared the TCR beta repertoires across these three sources. The study aimed to assess the relationships and possible T-cell exchange between tumor, surrounding tissue and draining lymph node repertoires in human breast cancer.

The investigation overall reported the following: T-cell repertoire diversity in tumors was found to be lower than in lymph nodes but higher than in nontumor tissue, and preferential V and J gene usage was observed. The data were judged consistent with most tumor T cells deriving from the lymph node and then expanding within tumor tissue. The study presented the conclusion that tumor T cells originate in lymph nodes as consistent with a hypothesis, not as something directly demonstrated. Tumor and nontumor tissue repertoires were found to be significantly more similar in luminal-like than in basal-like breast cancer.

The CDR3 numbers 15 residues from cysteine through phenylalanine. CDR3 DNA is the only sequence kept; it has 45 bases, read in frame from the first base. At the junction V is shortened by 2 bases and J by 1 base; bases outside the gene matches: 6. CDR1 and CDR2 were assigned from the germline V gene (reference sequence) as GTSNPN and SVGIG. As concerns this clonotype: No antigen is known for it. Per-base qualities were not stored, and no clone one base away is much larger.

Instrument used: Illumina HiSeq 2000. TCR beta chain libraries were generated by multiplex PCR amplification. High-throughput sequencing was used to analyze the amplified TCR beta chain products. TCRdb's own reprocessing of the public reads used fastp at Q25 and MiXCR and kept productive beta chains. One record per CDR3 amino acid sequence lists the most common genes and DNA. Within this sample are 30,000 to 40,000 distinct CDR3 sequences, with 36% of them counted one time only. The ten most abundant clones make up 9.5% to 13% of the sample. This clonotype originated in a female donor with breast cancer. Some clones in this sample may be carry-over from other donors' samples. This chain is built from TRBV30 and TRBJ2-5; TRBD2 matches 8 bases in the middle. What was sequenced was breast tumor tissue. The encoded CDR3 is CAWSWGTSPQETQYF. The nucleotide sequence is TGTGCCTGGAGTTGGGGGACTAGTCCCCAAGAGACCCAGTACTTC.